This record concerns one TCR beta chain sequence. As yet, its antigen is unknown. The data belong to a study of cytomegalovirus exposure and HLA in healthy donors. Measured with immunoSEQ multiplex PCR; TCRdb has only the in-frame clones, and not every one. The sample holds fewer than 150,000 clones; around 88% are singletons and the top ten take just under 8%. The study drew the donors from its approximately 110-subject validation cohort, separate from the 666-subject first cohort. Trimming cost V 5 bases and J 1 base; bases outside gene matches: 3. The CDR3 sequence is 15 residues long. Germline CDR1 SEHNR, CDR2 FQNEAQ (reference sequence). Study-level findings and limits: Researchers counted around 180 TCR beta chains as cytomegalovirus-associated. In vitro work confirmed that three CMV-associated chains recognize CMV antigens.

Source material: PBMCs. This clonotype originated in a woman aged 18-29 years in good health and CMV-seropositive. This chain uses TRBV7-9 with TRBJ2-7, with 12 bases fitting TRBD2. This CDR3 is CASSPGTSGSYEQYF. Here the CDR3 DNA reads TGTGCCAGCAGCCCAGGGACTAGCGGGTCCTACGAGCAGTACTTC.